Reported below is one T cell receptor (beta chain). The antigen is undetermined. The germline gives CDR1 MDHEN, CDR2 SYDVKM. V gave up 7 bases and J gave up 5 bases, with 11 bases separating them. The length of the CDR3 is 12 residues. This record comes from a study of OX40 agonist ivuxolimab in advanced cancers. Study summary: An anti-OX40 (CD134) antibody with agonistic activity, ivuxolimab, was administered to patients.

Findings and caveats of the study: Antigens targeted by the expanded peripheral T cells were not determined.

Method: immunoSEQ multiplex PCR; TCRdb's copy keeps in-frame clones and lacks some. The table records roughly 90,000 clones, about 90% of them present only once. Specimen: CD4+ or CD8+ T cells sorted from blood, collected in a trial of the OX40 agonist ivuxolimab. The receptor was isolated from an adult with an advanced solid tumor such as melanoma, head and neck, liver or kidney cancer. The V call is TRBV28, the J call TRBJ2-5; D possibly corresponds to TRBD1 (6 bases). CDR3 sequence: CASTQGTETQYF. CDR3 DNA sequence: TGTGCCAGCACCCAGGGGACGGAGACCCAGTACTTC. The whole variable domain, remainder taken from reference TRBV28 and TRBJ2-5, is DVKVTQSSRYLVKRTGEKVFLECVQDMDHENMFWYRQDPGLGLRLIYFSYDVKMKEKGDIPEGYSVSREKKERFSLILESASTNQTSMYLCASTQGTETQYFGPGTRLLVL.